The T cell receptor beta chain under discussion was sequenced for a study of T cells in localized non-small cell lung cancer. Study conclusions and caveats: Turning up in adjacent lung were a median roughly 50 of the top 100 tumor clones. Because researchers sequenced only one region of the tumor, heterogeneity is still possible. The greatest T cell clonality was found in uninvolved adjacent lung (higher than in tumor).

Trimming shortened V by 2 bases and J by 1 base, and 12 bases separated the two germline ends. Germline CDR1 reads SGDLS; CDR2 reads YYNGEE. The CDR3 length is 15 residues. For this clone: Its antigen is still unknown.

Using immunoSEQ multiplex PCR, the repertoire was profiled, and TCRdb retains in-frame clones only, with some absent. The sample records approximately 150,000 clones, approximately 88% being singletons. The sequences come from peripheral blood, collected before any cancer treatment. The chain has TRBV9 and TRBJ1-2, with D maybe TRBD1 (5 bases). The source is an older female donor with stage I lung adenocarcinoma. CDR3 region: CASSVDQGGNYGYTF. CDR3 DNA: TGTGCCAGCAGCGTCGACCAGGGAGGTAACTATGGCTACACCTTC.